Given below is one TCR beta chain in context. Antigen unknown. The data stem from a study of shared clonotypes between healthy human individuals. Broader study findings: Among donors, sharing of clonotypes was expected to be affected by sequencing depth.

Trimming stripped 7 bases from V and 0 bases from J, with 15 bases between. The V gene's germline CDR1 is SGDLS and CDR2 YYNGEE. CDR3 length equals 15 residues. The method was immunoSEQ multiplex PCR; TCRdb's version includes in-frame clones alone and lacks a portion of them. The sample lists 2 million to 2.5 million clones; roughly 93% were seen once. The sample consisted of naive CD4+ T cells from PBMCs. Subset reported: CD45RA+ positively selected. This receptor was obtained from a man between 18 and 35 years old in good health. Some clones in this sample may be carry-over from other donors' samples. The chain joins TRBV9 to TRBJ2-3, with D perhaps given as TRBD1 or TRBD2 (7 bases each). CDR3 region: CASGRGLASTDTQYF. CDR3 coding DNA: TGTGCCAGCGGGAGGGGGCTAGCGAGCACAGATACGCAGTATTTT.